Given below is one T cell receptor (beta chain) in context. Its target is not known. Germline V gene data show CDR1 as SNHLY and CDR2 as FYNNEI. The CDR3 covers 15 residues. Unmatched junction bases numbered 6, after V lost 5 bases and J lost 0 bases. It was with 60 Vbeta and 13 Jbeta primers that the PCR ran. The repertoire was sequenced with immunoSEQ multiplex PCR; TCRdb's copy has only in-frame clones and lacks some. The sample records about 190,000 clones, about 70% being singletons. The data derive from a study of cytomegalovirus exposure and HLA in healthy donors. General study points: The study listed around 150 cytomegalovirus-associated TCR beta chains. Available immune exposure information was restricted to CMV serostatus only. Some segments of the V type, notably TRBV6-2 and TRBV6-3, were excluded as indistinguishable.

The clonotype comes from a woman in her twenties or thirties in good health and CMV-seronegative. The chain is built from TRBV2 and TRBJ1-2; 7 bases align to TRBD1. The specimen was PBMCs. The CDR3: CASSKDRNSNYGYTF. DNA of the CDR3: TGTGCCAGCAGTAAGGACAGGAACTCTAACTATGGCTACACCTTC. The full variable domain, in which reference TRBV2 and TRBJ1-2 provide the parts outside the CDR3, is EPEVTQTPSHQVTQMGQEVILRCVPISNHLYFYWYRQILGQKVEFLVSFYNNEISEKSEIFDDQFSVERPDGSNFTLKIRSTKLEDSAMYFCASSKDRNSNYGYTFGSGTRLTVV.